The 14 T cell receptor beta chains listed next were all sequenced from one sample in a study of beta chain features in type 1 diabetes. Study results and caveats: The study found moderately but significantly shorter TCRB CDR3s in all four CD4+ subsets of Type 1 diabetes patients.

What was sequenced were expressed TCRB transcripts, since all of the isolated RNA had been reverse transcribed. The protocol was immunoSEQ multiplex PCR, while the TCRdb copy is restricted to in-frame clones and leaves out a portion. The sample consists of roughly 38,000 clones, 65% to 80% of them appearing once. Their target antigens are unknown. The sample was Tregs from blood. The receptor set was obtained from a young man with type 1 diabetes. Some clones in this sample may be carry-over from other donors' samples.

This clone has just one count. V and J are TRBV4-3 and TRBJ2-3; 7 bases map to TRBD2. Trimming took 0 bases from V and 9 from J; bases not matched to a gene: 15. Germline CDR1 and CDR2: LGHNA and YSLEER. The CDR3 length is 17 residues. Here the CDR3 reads CASSQEIWGTTQITQYF. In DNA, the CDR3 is TGCGCCAGCAGCCAAGAGATTTGGGGGACTACACAGATAACGCAGTATTTT.

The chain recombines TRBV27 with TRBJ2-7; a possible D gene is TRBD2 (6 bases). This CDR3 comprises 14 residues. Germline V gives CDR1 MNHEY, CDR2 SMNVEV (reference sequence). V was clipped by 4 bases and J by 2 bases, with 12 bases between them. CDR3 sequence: CASSSLASPYEQYF. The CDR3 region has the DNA TGTGCCAGCAGTTCCCTAGCGTCCCCCTACGAGCAGTACTTC.

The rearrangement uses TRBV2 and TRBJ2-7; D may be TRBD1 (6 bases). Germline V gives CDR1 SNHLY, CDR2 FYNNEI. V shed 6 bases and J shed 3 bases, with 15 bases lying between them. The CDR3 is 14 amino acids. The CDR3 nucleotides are TGTGCCAGCAGGGACCGCCGGGACAACTACGAGCAGTACTTC. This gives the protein CASRDRRDNYEQYF.

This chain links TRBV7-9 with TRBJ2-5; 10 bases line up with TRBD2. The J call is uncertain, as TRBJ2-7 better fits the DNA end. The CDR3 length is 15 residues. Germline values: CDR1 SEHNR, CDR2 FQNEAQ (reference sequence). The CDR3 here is CASIQSGGGSYEQYF. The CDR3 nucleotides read TGTGCCAGCATTCAAAGCGGGGGGGGATCCTACGAGCAGTACTTC.

CDR3 sequence (DNA): TGCGCCAGCGGTGGGAGGCTAGCGGGGGCCCCAAGCCATGAGCAGTTCTTC. Encoded protein: CASGGRLAGAPSHEQFF. The chain has TRBV5-1 and TRBJ2-1; 10 bases line up with TRBD2. With 7 bases clipped from V and 8 bases from J, the junction kept 18 bases outside the gene matches. Germline-derived CDR1 and CDR2 are SGHRS and YFSETQ. The CDR3 has 17 residues.

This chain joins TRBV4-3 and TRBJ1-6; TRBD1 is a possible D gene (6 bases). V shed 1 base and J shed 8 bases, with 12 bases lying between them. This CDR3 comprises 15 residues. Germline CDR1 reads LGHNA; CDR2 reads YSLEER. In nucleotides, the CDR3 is TGCGCCAGCAGCCAAGTGCCAGGGGCGGATTCACCCCTCCACTTT. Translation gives CASSQVPGADSPLHF.

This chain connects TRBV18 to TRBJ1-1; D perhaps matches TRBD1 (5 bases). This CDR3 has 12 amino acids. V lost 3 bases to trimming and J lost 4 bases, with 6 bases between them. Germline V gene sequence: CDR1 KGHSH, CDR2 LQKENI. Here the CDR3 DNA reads TGTGCCAGCTCACCTGGGGCCACTGAAGCTTTCTTT. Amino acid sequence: CASSPGATEAFF. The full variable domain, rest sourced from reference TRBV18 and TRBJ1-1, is NAGVMQNPRHLVRRRGQEARLRCSPMKGHSHVYWYRQLPEEGLKFMVYLQKENIIDESGMPKERFSAEFPKEGPSILRIQQVVRGDSAAYFCASSPGATEAFFGQGTRLTVV.

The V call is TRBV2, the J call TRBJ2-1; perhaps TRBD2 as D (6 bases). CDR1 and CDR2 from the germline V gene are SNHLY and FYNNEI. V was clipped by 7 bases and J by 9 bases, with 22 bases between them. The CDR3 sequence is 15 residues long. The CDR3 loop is CASTERTSPWGEQFF. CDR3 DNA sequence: TGTGCCAGCACCGAACGCACTAGCCCGTGGGGTGAGCAGTTCTTC.

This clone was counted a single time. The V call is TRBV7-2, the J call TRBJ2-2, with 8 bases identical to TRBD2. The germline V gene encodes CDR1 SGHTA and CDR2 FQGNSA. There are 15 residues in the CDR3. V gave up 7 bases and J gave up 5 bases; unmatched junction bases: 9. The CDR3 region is CASTSGERGTGELFF. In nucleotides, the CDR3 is TGTGCCAGCACGTCGGGGGAGCGGGGGACCGGGGAGCTGTTTTTT.

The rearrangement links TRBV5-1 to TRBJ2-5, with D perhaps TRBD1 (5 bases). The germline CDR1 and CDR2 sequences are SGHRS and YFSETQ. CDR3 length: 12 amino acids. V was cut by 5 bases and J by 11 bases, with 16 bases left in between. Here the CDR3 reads CASSFDRQEQYF. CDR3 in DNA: TGCGCCAGCAGTTTTGACAGACAAGAGCAGTACTTC.

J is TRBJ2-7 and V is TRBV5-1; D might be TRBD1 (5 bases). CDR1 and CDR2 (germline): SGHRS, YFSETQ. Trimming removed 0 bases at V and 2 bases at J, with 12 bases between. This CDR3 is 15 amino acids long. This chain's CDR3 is CASSLESTAAYEQYF. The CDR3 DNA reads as TGCGCCAGCAGCTTGGAGTCGACAGCAGCCTACGAGCAGTACTTC.

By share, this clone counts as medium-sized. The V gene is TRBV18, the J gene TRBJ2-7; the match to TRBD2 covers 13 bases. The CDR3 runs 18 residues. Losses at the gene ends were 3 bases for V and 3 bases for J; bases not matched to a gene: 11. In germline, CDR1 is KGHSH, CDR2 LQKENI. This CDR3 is CASSPALGTSGASYEQYF. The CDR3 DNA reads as TGTGCCAGCTCACCGGCCCTCGGGACTAGCGGGGCGAGCTACGAGCAGTACTTC.

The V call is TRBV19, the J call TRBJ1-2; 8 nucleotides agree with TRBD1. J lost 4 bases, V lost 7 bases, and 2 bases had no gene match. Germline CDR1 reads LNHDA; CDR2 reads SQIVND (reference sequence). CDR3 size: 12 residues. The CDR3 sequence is CASTRGLYGYTF. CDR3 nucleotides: TGTGCCAGTACCAGGGGGCTCTATGGCTACACCTTC.

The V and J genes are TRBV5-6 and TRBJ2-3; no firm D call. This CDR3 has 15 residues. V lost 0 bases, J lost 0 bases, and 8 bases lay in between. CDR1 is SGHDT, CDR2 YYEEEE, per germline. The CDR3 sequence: CASSLGLTSTDTQYF. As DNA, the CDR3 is TGTGCCAGCAGCTTGGGCTTGACTAGCACAGATACGCAGTATTTT.